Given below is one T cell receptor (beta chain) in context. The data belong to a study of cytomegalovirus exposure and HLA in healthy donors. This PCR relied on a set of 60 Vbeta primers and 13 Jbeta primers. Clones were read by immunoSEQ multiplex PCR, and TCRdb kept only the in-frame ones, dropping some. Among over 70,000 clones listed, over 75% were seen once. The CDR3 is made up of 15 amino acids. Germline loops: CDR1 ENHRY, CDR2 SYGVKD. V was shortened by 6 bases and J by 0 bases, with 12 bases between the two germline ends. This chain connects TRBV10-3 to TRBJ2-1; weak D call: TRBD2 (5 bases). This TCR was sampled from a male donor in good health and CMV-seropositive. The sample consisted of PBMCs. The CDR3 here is CAISQDEGSYNEQFF. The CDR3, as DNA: TGTGCCATCAGCCAGGACGAGGGCTCCTACAATGAGCAGTTCTTC.